Each of the 12 T cell receptor beta chains below was sequenced from the same sample in a study of tumor-infiltrating lymphocytes in primary liver carcinoma. Unsorted bulk tissue (about 18-32 mg) underwent RNA and DNA co-extraction. Priming with a constant-region primer yielded TCR beta cDNA from 400 to 550 ng total RNA. TCR beta libraries came from three nested multiplex PCR rounds using slightly modified ARM-PCR. Use of TRBV1-TRBV30 forward primers with a C-beta reverse primer characterized the first two PCR rounds, which lasted about 10 cycles each. Each CDR3 protein is one row after TCRdb ran MiXCR on the multiplex PCR reads. The table lists about 120,000 distinct CDR3 sequences, around 70% of them singletons. The material sequenced was tumor-adjacent normal liver tissue. These TCRs come from a woman in her sixties with primary liver carcinoma and hepatitis B virus infection.

Concerning this clonotype: This may be a read error, as it is one base from a much larger clone. This chain joins TRBV6-5 and TRBJ1-4; D not resolved. CDR1 MNHEY and CDR2 SVGAGI come from the germline V gene. The CDR3 is 16 residues long. Here the CDR3 DNA reads TGTGTCAGCAGTTCTGCCGAACAGTCCTCCCTAGAAAAACTGTTTTTT. This encodes CVSSSAEQSSLEKLFF.

This clonotype was recorded a few times. One end of the junction is discordant with germline, which a read error may explain. This sequence joins TRBV11-2 and TRBJ1-1; a weak D match, TRBD1 (5 bases). Germline V lookup: CDR1 SGHAT, CDR2 FQNNGV. This CDR3 is 13 amino acids long. The chain's CDR3 is CASSLSGNTEAIF. DNA of the CDR3: TGCGCCAGCAGCTTATCAGGGAACACTGAAGCTATCTTT.

As regards this clonotype: The CDR3 ends on some other residue instead of the conserved phenylalanine or tryptophan, so this is likely a read error. The CDR3 nucleotides read TGTGCCAGTAGCTCTGGGGTAGCGGGAGCCAGCACAGATACGCAGTATTAT. Residues: CASSSGVAGASTDTQYY. V and J are TRBV4-1 and TRBJ2-3; 9 bases match TRBD2. The CDR3 is made up of 17 amino acids. Germline CDR1 and CDR2: MGHRA and YSYEKL.

This clonotype showed up many times. V gene TRBV29-1 combines with J gene TRBJ2-1; TRBD2 matches 9 bases. CDR3 length: 15 amino acids. Germline V gene lookup returns CDR1 SQVTM and CDR2 ANQGSEA. Trimming removed 5 bases from V and 8 bases from J; junction bases left unmatched: 13. This CDR3 is CSVLGASGKVYEQFF. CDR3 DNA sequence: TGCAGCGTTCTGGGGGCTAGCGGGAAAGTTTATGAGCAGTTCTTC.

This clonotype turned up a few times. A much larger clone differs from this one at a single base, so this may be a read error. V gene TRBV5-1 combines with J gene TRBJ2-7; 9 bases match TRBD2. The CDR3 is made up of 14 amino acids. Germline-derived CDR1 and CDR2 are SGHRS and YFSETQ. V gave up 5 bases and J gave up 3 bases; unmatched junction bases: 6. The CDR3 DNA reads as TGCGCCAGCAGGGCCGCGACTAGCGGCTACGAGCAGTACTTC. Amino acids: CASRAATSGYEQYF.

This clonotype came up many times. The V gene is TRBV12-3 or TRBV12-4, the J gene TRBJ1-5; D is perhaps TRBD1 (6 bases). This CDR3 contains 15 residues. Trimming left V 5 bases short and J 0 bases short, with 11 bases between. As DNA, the CDR3 is TGTGCCAGCAGTCCCCAGGGGTATAGCAATCAGCCCCAGCATTTT. Residues: CASSPQGYSNQPQHF.

This clonotype was picked up one time. One junction end does not reproduce the germline sequence, and a read error may be involved. V gene TRBV6-5 combines with J gene TRBJ1-1, with 8 bases fitting TRBD1. The CDR3 is made up of 15 amino acids. CDR1 and CDR2 from the germline V gene are MNHEY and SVGAGI. The DNA for the CDR3 is TGTGCCAGCATTAGGACAGGGTCGTCGAACACTGAAACTTTCTTT. Residues: CASIRTGSSNTETFF.

This clonotype was seen many times. V is TRBV29-1 and J is TRBJ2-3; 9 bases line up with TRBD1. Germline CDR1 is SQVTM and CDR2 is ANQGSEA. This CDR3 region has 17 residues. The CDR3 coding sequence is TGCAGTGCTGACGGGCCGGGACAGGGAACAAGCACAGATACGCAGTATTTT. It encodes CSADGPGQGTSTDTQYF.

A remark on this clonotype: One end of the junction varies from germline; a read error may be responsible. The chain couples TRBV29-1 to TRBJ2-1, with TRBD1 matching over 7 bases. CDR3 length equals 13 residues. Germline-derived CDR1 and CDR2 are SQVTM and ANQGSEA. The CDR3 DNA is TGCAGTGTTGCAAGGGACAGTGACAATGAGGAGTTCTTC. Amino acids: CSVARDSDNEEFF.

The chain joins TRBV12-3 or TRBV12-4 to TRBJ2-5; D is possibly TRBD2 (6 bases). The length of the CDR3 is 13 residues. CDR3 nucleotides: TGTGTCAACACCAAAGGGACTGCGGGGACCCAGTACTTC. Amino acids: CVNTKGTAGTQYF.

Regarding this clonotype: This is likely a read error, given that the CDR3 carries no conserved phenylalanine or tryptophan at its end. The chain links TRBV10-3 to TRBJ2-5, with D possibly being TRBD2 (6 bases). The CDR3 contains 13 residues. CDR1 and CDR2 (germline): ENHRY, SYGVKD. DNA of the CDR3: TGTGTCATCTCCGGGGGAGAGGGAGAGACCCAGTACTTA. Translating it yields CVISGGEGETQYL.

Many counts were recorded for this clonotype. The genes are TRBV6-6 and TRBJ2-5; no reliable D call. Trimming removed 6 bases at V and 0 bases at J, with 14 bases between. The CDR3 runs 15 residues. Germline CDR1 is MNHNY and CDR2 is SVGAGI (reference sequence). The CDR3 bases are TGTGCCAGCAGCCCCCCTGGATCGAACCAAGAGACCCAGTACTTC. This codes for CASSPPGSNQETQYF.